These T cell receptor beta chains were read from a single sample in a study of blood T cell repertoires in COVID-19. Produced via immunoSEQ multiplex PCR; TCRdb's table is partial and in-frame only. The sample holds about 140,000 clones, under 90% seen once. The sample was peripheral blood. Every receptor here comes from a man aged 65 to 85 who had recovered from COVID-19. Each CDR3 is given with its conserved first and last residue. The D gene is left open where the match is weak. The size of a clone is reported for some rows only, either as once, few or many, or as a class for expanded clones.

CDR3 DNA: TGCGCCAGCAGCCACGGCGGGAATTCCTACGAGCAGTACTTC
CDR3 protein: CASSHGGNSYEQYF
D gene: .
J gene: TRBJ2-7
clone size: .
V gene: TRBV5-1

CDR3 DNA: TGCGCCAGCAGCTTGTCCCACCCGGGGGAGCAGTACTTC
CDR3 protein: CASSLSHPGEQYF
D gene: .
J gene: TRBJ2-7
clone size: .
V gene: TRBV5-1

CDR3 DNA: TGTGCCAGCAGCGCCGGGACTAGCGGGGGCACAGATACGCAGTATTTT
CDR3 protein: CASSAGTSGGTDTQYF
D gene: TRBD2
J gene: TRBJ2-3
clone size: once
V gene: TRBV9

CDR3 DNA: TGTGCTAGTGCCCGTGGAGTTTCTTACAATGAGCAGTTCTTC
CDR3 protein: CASARGVSYNEQFF
D gene: .
J gene: TRBJ2-1
clone size: .
V gene: TRBV12-5

CDR3 DNA: TGTGCCAGTTCAGGAAGCTCCTACAATGAGCAGTTCTTC
CDR3 protein: CASSGSSYNEQFF
D gene: .
J gene: TRBJ2-1
clone size: .
V gene: TRBV19

CDR3 DNA: TGTGCTAGTGGAAGGGGGTCAGGGCCTGTTCAGCCCCAGCATTTT
CDR3 protein: CASGRGSGPVQPQHF
D gene: .
J gene: TRBJ1-5
clone size: once
V gene: TRBV12-5

CDR3 DNA: TGTGCCAGTAGTATGACTAGCGGGATTAGCGAGCAGTACTTC
CDR3 protein: CASSMTSGISEQYF
D gene: TRBD2
J gene: TRBJ2-7
clone size: .
V gene: TRBV19

CDR3 DNA: TGTGCCAGCTCACGCGGACAGGGAGAGACTGAAGCTTTCTTT
CDR3 protein: CASSRGQGETEAFF
D gene: TRBD1
J gene: TRBJ1-1
clone size: .
V gene: TRBV18

CDR3 DNA: TGTGCCACCGGGACAGCCTTCTACAATGAGCAGTTCTTC
CDR3 protein: CATGTAFYNEQFF
D gene: TRBD1
J gene: TRBJ2-1
clone size: .
V gene: TRBV15

CDR3 DNA: TGTGCCTCAGGTCGAAGTGATGTTTTGAACACTGAAGCTTTCTTT
CDR3 protein: CASGRSDVLNTEAFF
D gene: .
J gene: TRBJ1-1
clone size: .
V gene: TRBV19

CDR3 DNA: TGCAGCGCCGGACAGGGGACGGGTGAAGCTTTCTTT
CDR3 protein: CSAGQGTGEAFF
D gene: TRBD1
J gene: TRBJ1-1
clone size: .
V gene: TRBV29-1

CDR3 DNA: TGTGCCAGCAGCGTAGGAGGTATCGGTAACTATGGCTACACCTTC
CDR3 protein: CASSVGGIGNYGYTF
D gene: .
J gene: TRBJ1-2
clone size: .
V gene: TRBV9

CDR3 DNA: TGCGCCAGCAGTGAGGGGCCGGAGGGCGGCGAGCAGTACTTC
CDR3 protein: CASSEGPEGGEQYF
D gene: .
J gene: TRBJ2-7
clone size: .
V gene: TRBV10-1

CDR3 DNA: TGTGCCAGCAGCGTAACCCCAGGGGTTGAGCAGTACTTC
CDR3 protein: CASSVTPGVEQYF
D gene: .
J gene: TRBJ2-7
clone size: few
V gene: TRBV9

CDR3 DNA: TGCGCCAGCAGCTTGGGCGGAGGGTACAATGAGCAGTTCTTC
CDR3 protein: CASSLGGGYNEQFF
D gene: .
J gene: TRBJ2-1
clone size: .
V gene: TRBV5-1